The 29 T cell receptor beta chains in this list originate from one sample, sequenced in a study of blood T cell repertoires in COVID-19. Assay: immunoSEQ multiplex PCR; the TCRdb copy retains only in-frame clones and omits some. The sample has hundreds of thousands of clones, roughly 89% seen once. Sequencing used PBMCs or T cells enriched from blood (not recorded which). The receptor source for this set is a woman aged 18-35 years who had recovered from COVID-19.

CDR3 nucleotides: TGTGCCAGCAGCGTAGATGGAGGACAGGGCCCTGGTTATGGCTACACCTTC. Translated: CASSVDGGQGPGYGYTF. V usage is TRBV9 and J usage is TRBJ1-2; 8 nucleotides line up with TRBD1. V lost 0 bases to trimming and J lost 5 bases; unmatched junction nucleotides: 12. Per the germline V gene, CDR1 is SGDLS and CDR2 is YYNGEE. This CDR3 spans 17 amino acids.

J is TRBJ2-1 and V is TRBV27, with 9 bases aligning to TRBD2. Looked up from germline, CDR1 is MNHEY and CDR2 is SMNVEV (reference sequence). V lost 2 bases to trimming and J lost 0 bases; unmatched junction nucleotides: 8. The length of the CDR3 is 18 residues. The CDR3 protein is CASSLRSGSLSSYNEQFF. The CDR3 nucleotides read TGTGCCAGCAGTTTACGTAGCGGGAGCCTCAGCTCCTACAATGAGCAGTTCTTC.

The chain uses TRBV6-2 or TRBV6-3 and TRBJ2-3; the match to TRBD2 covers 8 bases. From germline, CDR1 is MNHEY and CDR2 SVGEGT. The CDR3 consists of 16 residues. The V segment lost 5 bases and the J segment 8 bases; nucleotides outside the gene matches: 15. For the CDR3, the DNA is TGTGCCAGCAGTCGTACTGCGGGAGGCCCCATTTCTACGCAGTATTTT. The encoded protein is CASSRTAGGPISTQYF.

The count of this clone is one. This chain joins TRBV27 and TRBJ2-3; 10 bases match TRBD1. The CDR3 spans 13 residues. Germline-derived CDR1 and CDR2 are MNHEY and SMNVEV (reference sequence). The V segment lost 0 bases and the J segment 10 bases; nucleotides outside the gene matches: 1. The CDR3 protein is CASSLSGTGAQYF. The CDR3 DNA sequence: TGTGCCAGCAGTTTATCCGGGACAGGGGCGCAGTATTTT.

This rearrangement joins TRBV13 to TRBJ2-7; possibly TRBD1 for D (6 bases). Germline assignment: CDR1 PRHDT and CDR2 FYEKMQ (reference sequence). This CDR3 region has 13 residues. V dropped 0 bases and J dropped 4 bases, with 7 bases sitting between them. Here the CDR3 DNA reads TGTGCCAGCAGCTTAGGGCAGGGGTACGAGCAGTACTTC. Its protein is CASSLGQGYEQYF.

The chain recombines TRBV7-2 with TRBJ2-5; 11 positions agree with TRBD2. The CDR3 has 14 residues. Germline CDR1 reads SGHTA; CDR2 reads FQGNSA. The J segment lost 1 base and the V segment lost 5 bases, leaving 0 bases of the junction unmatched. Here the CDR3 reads CASSGTSGQETQYF. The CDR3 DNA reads TGTGCCAGCAGCGGGACTAGCGGCCAAGAGACCCAGTACTTC.

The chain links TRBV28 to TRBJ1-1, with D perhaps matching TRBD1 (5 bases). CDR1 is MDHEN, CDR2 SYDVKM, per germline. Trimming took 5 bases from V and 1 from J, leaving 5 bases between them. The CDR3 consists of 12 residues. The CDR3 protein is CASSTGNTEAFF. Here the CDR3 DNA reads TGTGCCAGCAGTACAGGGAACACTGAAGCTTTCTTT.

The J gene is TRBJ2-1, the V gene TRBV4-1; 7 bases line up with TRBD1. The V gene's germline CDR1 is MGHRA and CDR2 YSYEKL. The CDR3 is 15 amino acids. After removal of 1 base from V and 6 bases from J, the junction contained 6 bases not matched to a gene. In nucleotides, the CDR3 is TGCGCCAGCAGCCAAGTCCGGGACAGTATCAATGAGCAGTTCTTC. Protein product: CASSQVRDSINEQFF.

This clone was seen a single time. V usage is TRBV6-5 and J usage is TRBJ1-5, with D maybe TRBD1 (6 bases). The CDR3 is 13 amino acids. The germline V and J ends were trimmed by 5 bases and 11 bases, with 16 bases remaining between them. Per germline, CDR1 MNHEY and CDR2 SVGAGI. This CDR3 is CASSPGDPGTQHF. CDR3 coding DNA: TGTGCCAGCAGTCCAGGGGACCCGGGGACCCAGCATTTT.

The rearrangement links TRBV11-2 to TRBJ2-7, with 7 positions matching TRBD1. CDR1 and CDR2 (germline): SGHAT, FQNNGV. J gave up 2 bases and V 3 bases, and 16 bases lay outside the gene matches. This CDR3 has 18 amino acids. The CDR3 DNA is TGTGCCAGCAGCTTTCCGGGACAGTACCTACCTCAACCCTACGAGCAGTACTTC. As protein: CASSFPGQYLPQPYEQYF. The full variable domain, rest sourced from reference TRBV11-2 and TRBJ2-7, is EAGVAQSPRYKIIEKRQSVAFWCNPISGHATLYWYQQILGQGPKLLIQFQNNGVVDDSQLPKDRFSAERLKGVDSTLKIQPAKLEDSAVYLCASSFPGQYLPQPYEQYFGPGTRLTVT.

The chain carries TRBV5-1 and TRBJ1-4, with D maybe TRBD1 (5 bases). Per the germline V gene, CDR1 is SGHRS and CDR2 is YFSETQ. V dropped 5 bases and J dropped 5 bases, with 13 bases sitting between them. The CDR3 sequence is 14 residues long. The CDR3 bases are TGCGCCAGCAGGACAGAACCGCAGAATGAAAAACTGTTTTTT. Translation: CASRTEPQNEKLFF.

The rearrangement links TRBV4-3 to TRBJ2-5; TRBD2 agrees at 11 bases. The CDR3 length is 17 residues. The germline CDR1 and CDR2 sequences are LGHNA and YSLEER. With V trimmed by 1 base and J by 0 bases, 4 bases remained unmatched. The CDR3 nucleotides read TGCGCCAGCAGCCAAGGGTTAGCGGGGGGGTACCAAGAGACCCAGTACTTC. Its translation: CASSQGLAGGYQETQYF.

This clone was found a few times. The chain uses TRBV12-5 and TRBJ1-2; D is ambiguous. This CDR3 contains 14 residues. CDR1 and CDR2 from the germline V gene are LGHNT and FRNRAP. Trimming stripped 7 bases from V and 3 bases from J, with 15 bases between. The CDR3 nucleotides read TGTGCTAGTGCGGGGTCGCCCGGCTACTATGGCTACACCTTC. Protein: CASAGSPGYYGYTF.

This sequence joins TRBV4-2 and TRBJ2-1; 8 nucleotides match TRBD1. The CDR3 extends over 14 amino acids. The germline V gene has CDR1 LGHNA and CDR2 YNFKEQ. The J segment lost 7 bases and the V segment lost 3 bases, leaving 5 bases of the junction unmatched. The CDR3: CASSHGQGSNEQFF. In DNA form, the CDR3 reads TGTGCCAGCAGCCACGGACAGGGATCGAATGAGCAGTTCTTC.

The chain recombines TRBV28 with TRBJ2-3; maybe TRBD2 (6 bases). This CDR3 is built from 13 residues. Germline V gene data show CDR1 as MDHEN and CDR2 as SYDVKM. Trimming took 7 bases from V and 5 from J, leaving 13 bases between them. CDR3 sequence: CASTITEGDTQYF. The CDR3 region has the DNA TGTGCCAGCACAATAACGGAGGGAGATACGCAGTATTTT.

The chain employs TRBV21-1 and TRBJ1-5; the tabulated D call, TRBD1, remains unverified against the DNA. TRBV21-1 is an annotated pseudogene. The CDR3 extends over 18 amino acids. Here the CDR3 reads CASTSLLTGFLRDQPQHF. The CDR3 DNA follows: TGTGCCAGCACCTCTCTCCTCACAGGGTTTCTCCGGGATCAGCCCCAGCATTTT.

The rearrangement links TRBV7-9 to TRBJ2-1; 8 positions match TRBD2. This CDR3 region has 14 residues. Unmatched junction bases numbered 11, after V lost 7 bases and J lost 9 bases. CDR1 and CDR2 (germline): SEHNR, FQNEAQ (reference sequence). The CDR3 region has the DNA TGTGCCAGCACCGCCGGGGGGGCGGGGGGTGAGCAGTTCTTC. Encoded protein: CASTAGGAGGEQFF.

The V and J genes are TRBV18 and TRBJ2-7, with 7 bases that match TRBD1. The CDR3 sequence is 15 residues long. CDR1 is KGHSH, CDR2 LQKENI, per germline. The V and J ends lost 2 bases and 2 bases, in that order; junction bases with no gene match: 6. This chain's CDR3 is CASSPRGQGAYEQYF. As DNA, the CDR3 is TGTGCCAGCTCACCAAGAGGGCAGGGGGCCTACGAGCAGTACTTC. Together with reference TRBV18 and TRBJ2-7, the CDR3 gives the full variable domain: NAGVMQNPRHLVRRRGQEARLRCSPMKGHSHVYWYRQLPEEGLKFMVYLQKENIIDESGMPKERFSAEFPKEGPSILRIQQVVRGDSAAYFCASSPRGQGAYEQYFGPGTRLTVT.

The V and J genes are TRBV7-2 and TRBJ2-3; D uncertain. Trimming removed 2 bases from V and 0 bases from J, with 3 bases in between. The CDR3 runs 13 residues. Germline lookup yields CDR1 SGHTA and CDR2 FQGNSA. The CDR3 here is CASSLYSTDTQYF. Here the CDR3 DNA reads TGTGCCAGCAGCTTATATAGCACAGATACGCAGTATTTT.

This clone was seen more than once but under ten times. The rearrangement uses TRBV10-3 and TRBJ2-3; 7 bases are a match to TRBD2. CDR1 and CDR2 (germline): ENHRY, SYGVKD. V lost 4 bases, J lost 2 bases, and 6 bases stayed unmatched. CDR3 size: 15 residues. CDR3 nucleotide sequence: TGTGCCATCAGTGCAGAGCGGGGAGTCACAGATACGCAGTATTTT. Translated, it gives CAISAERGVTDTQYF.

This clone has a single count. Here the CDR3 DNA reads TGTGCCAGCAGCCCCCGTGCAGCGAACAATGAGCAGTTCTTC. Its translation is CASSPRAANNEQFF. This chain uses TRBV9 with TRBJ2-1; no clear D. Germline values: CDR1 SGDLS, CDR2 YYNGEE. V was pared by 4 bases and J by 5 bases, with 13 bases between. The CDR3 runs to 14 residues. The full variable domain, its missing parts supplied by reference TRBV9 and TRBJ2-1, is DSGVTQTPKHLITATGQRVTLRCSPRSGDLSVYWYQQSLDQGLQFLIQYYNGEERAKGNILERFSAQQFPDLHSELNLSSLELGDSALYFCASSPRAANNEQFFGPGTRLTVL.

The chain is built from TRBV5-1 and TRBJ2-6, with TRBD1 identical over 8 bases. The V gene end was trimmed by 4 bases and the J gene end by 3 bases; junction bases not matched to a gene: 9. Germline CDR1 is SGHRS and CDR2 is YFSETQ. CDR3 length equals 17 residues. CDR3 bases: TGCGCCAGCAGCCAAGGACAGGGTTGGGGTGGGGCCAACGTCCTGACTTTC. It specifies CASSQGQGWGGANVLTF.

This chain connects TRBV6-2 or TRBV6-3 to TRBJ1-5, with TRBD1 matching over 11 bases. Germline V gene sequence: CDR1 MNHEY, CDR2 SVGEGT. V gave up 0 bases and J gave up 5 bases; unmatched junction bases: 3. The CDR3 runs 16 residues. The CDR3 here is CASSYSRTGGDQPQHF. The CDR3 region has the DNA TGTGCCAGCAGTTACTCACGGACAGGGGGCGATCAGCCCCAGCATTTT.

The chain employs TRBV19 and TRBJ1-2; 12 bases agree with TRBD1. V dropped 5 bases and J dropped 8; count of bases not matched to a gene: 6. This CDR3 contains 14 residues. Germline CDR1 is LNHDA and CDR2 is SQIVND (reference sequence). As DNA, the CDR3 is TGTGCCAGTAGTTCGGGACAGGGGGCGCGGGGCTACACCTTC. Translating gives CASSSGQGARGYTF.

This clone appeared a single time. The CDR3 nucleotides read TGTGCCAGCAGCTTGGAGGGGCCTAGCGGGTCGGCCTACAATGAGCAGTTCTTC. The encoded protein is CASSLEGPSGSAYNEQFF. The V gene is TRBV5-6, the J gene TRBJ2-1, with 8 bases identical to TRBD2. J gave up 2 bases and V 0 bases, and 10 bases lay outside the gene matches. The CDR3 contains 18 residues. The germline V gene has CDR1 SGHDT and CDR2 YYEEEE. Full variable domain (rest looked up from reference TRBV5-6 and TRBJ2-1): DAGVTQSPTHLIKTRGQQVTLRCSPKSGHDTVSWYQQALGQGPQFIFQYYEEEERQRGNFPDRFSGHQFPNYSSELNVNALLLGDSALYLCASSLEGPSGSAYNEQFFGPGTRLTVL.

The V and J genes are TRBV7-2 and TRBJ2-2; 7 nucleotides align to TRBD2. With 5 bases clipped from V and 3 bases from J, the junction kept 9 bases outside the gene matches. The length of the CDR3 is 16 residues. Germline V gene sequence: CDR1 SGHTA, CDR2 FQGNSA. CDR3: CASSPRRGDHTGELFF. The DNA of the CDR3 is TGTGCCAGCAGCCCTCGACGGGGGGACCACACCGGGGAGCTGTTTTTT.

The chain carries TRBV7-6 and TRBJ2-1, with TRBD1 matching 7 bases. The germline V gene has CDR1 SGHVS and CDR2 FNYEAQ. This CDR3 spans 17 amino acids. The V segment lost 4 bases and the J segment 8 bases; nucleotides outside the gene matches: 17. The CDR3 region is CASSSGRGQILRDEQFF. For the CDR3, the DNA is TGTGCCAGCAGCTCGGGACGGGGACAGATACTTAGAGATGAGCAGTTCTTC.

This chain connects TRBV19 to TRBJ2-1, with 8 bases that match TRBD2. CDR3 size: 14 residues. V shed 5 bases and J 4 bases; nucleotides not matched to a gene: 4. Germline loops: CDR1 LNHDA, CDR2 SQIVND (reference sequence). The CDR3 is CASSFTSGYNEQFF. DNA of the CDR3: TGTGCCAGTAGTTTCACTAGCGGTTACAATGAGCAGTTCTTC.

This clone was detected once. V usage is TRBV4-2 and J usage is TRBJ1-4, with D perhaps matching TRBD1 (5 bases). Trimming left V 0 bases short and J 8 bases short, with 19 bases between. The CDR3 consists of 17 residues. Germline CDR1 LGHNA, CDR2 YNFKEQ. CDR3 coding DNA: TGTGCCAGCAGCCAAGACAGGATCGGACATCTTGGGGAAAAACTGTTTTTT. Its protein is CASSQDRIGHLGEKLFF.